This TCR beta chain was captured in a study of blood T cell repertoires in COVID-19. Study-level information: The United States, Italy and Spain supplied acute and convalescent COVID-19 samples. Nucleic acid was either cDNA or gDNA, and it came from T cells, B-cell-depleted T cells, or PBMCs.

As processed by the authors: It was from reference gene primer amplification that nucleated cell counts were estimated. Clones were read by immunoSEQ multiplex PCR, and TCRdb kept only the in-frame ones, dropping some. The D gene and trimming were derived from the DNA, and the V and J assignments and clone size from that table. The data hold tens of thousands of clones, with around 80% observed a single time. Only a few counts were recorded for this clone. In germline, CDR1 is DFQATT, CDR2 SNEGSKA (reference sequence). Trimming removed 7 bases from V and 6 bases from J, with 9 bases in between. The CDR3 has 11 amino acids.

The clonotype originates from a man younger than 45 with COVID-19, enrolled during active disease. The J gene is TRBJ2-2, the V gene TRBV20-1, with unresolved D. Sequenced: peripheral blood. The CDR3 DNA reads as TGCAGTGGTCCGGTTGCCGGGGAGCTGTTTTTT. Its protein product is CSGPVAGELFF.